This paragraph reports one T cell receptor (beta chain). Its cognate antigen has yet to be identified. No quality values exist for individual bases; no much larger clone is one base distant. Other DNA sequences in the same sample also yield this CDR3. The library was made by the immunoSEQ multiplex PCR assay. RNA was extracted from all samples and reverse transcribed into cDNA, which served as template for TCR sequencing. SuperScript III was used to make first-strand cDNA, primed with a 2:1 mix of oligo-dT and random hexamers. A synthetic immune receptor repertoire was used to measure amplification bias, and any remaining bias was corrected computationally. Processing in the source paper ran as follows. After raw reads were preprocessed to remove errors, the CDR3 was defined following IMGT conventions as running from the conserved cysteine to phenylalanine. To get clonality, Shannon entropy was normalized by log2 of the number of productive unique TCRs and the result was subtracted from 1. Scalp TCRbeta sequences were cross-referenced with sorted blood CD4 and CD8 repertoires so that the CD4 or CD8 identity of scalp clones could be inferred. The source is immuneACCESS, and TCRdb retained only in-frame sequences with V and J called. Part of the clones is not carried over; for the studies checked, unresolved V genes explain less than half of this, and the remainder is unexplained. From that table come the V and J calls and clone size; the DNA was used to work out D and trimming. The sample data list about 180,000 clones, and over 50% of these were observed just once. Approximately 15% of the sample belongs to the ten largest clones.

The germline V gene (reference sequence) provides CDR1 LNHDA and CDR2 SQIVND. The junction shows trimming of 6 bases on V and 2 bases on J, plus 10 bases between the germline ends. The CDR3 contains 14 residues, cysteine and phenylalanine counted. Of the read, only the CDR3 DNA is kept; its 42 bases are in frame from base 1. Reading the label with the study, this specimen's time point is: baseline before oral tofacitinib. Peripheral blood and lesional scalp punch biopsies were obtained from patients with alopecia areata. After PBMCs were isolated by density centrifugation and stained for CD3, CD4 and CD8, a FACSAria was used to sort CD4+ and CD8+ T cells. This specimen belongs to a study of CD8+ T cells in alopecia areata (dated by TCRdb to between 2017 and 2018). About the full investigation: Treated patients were enrolled in an open-label pilot trial of oral tofacitinib, 5 to 10 mg twice daily, for moderate-to-severe alopecia areata. Tofacitinib-treated patients had biopsies at baseline and at 4 and 24 weeks of treatment, with a later scalp biopsy in several patients. Scalp clonality was compared across normal scalp (n=4), patchy alopecia areata scalp (n=8), and alopecia totalis/universalis scalp (n=8). Tofacitinib was given for 6 to 18 months, followed by 6 months of follow-up off drug to assess delayed response and recurrence. In both human patients and the C3H/HeJ mouse model, the study applied high-throughput TCRbeta sequencing to look at T cell clonal expansion in alopecia areata. RNA was extracted with the PAXgene miRNA kit for fixed scalp, the miRNeasy kit for PBMCs, and the RNeasy kit for mouse skin. In humans, TCRbeta sequencing was performed on scalp tissue and on sorted CD4+ and CD8+ peripheral blood T cells from healthy controls and from patients with patchy or totalis/universalis alopecia areata. TCRbeta CDR3 regions were amplified by immunoSEQ multiplex PCR with 35 Vbeta forward and 13 Jbeta reverse primers.

Here is what the overall study found, with its caveats: Unlike mouse skin, where gammadelta T cells dominate, normal human skin contains resident alphabeta T cells that get sequenced too, which complicates analysis of the scalp TCR repertoire. Compared with normal scalp, lesional scalp had higher clonality and more expanded CD8+ clones, particularly in alopecia totalis/universalis, a pattern that suggests antigenic drive. Shared TCR sequences between patients were less evident than in mice, which may be partly attributable to HLA diversity in the patient population.

Specimen: CD4+ T cells sorted from blood, collected at week 0. This clonotype was obtained from a human donor with alopecia areata. The sequence joins TRBV19 to TRBJ2-2; TRBD1 could be the D gene, as 7 bases match. This receptor has the CDR3 CASRQGGNTGELFF. Here is the DNA: TGTGCCAGTAGGCAGGGGGGAAACACCGGGGAGCTGTTTTTT.